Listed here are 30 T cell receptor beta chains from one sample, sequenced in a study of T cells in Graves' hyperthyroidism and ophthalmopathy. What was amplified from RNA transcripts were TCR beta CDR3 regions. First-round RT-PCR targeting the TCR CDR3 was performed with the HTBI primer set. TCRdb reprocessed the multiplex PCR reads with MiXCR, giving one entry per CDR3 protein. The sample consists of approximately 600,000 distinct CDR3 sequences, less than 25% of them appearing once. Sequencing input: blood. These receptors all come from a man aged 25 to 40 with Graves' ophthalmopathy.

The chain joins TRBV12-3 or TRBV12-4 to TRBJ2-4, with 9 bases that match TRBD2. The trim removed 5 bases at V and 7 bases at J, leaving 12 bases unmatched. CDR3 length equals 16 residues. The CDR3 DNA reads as TGTGCCAGCAGTGCCCGGGGACTAGCCGTCGGGAACATTCAGTACTTC. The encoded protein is CASSARGLAVGNIQYF.

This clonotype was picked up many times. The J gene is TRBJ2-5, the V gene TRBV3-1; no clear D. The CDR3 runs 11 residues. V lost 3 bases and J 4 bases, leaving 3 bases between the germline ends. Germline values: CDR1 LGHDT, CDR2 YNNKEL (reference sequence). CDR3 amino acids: CASSHGETQYF. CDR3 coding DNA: TGTGCCAGCAGCCACGGAGAGACCCAGTACTTC.

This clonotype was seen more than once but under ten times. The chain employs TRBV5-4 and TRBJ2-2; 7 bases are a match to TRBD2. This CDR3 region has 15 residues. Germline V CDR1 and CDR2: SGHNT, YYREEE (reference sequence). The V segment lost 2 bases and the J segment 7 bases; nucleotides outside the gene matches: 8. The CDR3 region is CASSFRGRAGGELFF. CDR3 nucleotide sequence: TGTGCCAGCAGCTTTCGAGGGAGGGCCGGCGGGGAGCTGTTTTTT.

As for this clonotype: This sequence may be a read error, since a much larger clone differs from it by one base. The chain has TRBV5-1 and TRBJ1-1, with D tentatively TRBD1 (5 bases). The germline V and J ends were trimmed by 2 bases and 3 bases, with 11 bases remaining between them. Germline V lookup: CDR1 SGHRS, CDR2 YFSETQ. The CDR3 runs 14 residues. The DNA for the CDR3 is TGCGCCAGCAGCTTTGGGGGATCGGACACTGAAGCTTTCTTT. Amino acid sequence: CASSFGGSDTEAFF.

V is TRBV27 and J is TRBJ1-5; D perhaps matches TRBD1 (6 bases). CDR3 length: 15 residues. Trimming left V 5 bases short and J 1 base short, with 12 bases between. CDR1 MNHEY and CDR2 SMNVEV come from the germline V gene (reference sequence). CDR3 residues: CASSPRTASNQPQHF. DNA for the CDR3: TGTGCCAGCAGTCCGAGGACAGCGAGCAATCAGCCCCAGCATTTT.

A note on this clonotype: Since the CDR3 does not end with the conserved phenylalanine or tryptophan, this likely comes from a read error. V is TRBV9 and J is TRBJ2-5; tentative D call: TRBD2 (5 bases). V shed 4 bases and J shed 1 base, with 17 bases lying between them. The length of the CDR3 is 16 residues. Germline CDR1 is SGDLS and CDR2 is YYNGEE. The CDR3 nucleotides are TGTGCCAGCAGCCCCCATGGGAGACCCAGCCAAGAGACCCAGTACCTC. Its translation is CASSPHGRPSQETQYL.

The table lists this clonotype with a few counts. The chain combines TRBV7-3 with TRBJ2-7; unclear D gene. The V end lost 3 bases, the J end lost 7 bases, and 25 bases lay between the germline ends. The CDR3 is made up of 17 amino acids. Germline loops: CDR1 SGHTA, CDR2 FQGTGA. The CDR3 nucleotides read TGTGCCAGCAGCTTCCCCGAACTCGCAACCCACCTGTGTGAGCAGTACTTC. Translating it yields CASSFPELATHLCEQYF.

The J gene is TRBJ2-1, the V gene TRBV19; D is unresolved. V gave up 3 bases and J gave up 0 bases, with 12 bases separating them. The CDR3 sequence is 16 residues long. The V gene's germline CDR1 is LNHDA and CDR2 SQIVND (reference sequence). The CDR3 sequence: CASSITAASSYNEQFF. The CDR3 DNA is TGTGCCAGTAGTATCACGGCGGCTAGCTCCTACAATGAGCAGTTCTTC.

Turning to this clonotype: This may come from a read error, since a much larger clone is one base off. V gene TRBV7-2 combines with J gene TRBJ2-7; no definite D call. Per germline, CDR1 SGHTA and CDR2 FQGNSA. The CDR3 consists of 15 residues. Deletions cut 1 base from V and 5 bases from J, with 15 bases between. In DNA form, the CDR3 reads TGTGCCAGCAGCTTAGAATACAGCGAAGCCCACGAGCAGTACTTC. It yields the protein CASSLEYSEAHEQYF. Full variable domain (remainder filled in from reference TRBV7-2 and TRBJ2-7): GAGVSQSPSNKVTEKGKDVELRCDPISGHTALYWYRQSLGQGLEFLIYFQGNSAPDKSGLPSDRFSAERTGGSVSTLTIQRTQQEDSAVYLCASSLEYSEAHEQYFGPGTRLTVT.

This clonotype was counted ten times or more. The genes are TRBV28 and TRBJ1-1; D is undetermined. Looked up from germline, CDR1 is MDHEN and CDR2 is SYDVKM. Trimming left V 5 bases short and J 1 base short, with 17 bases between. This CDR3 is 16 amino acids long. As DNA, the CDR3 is TGTGCCAGCAGTCCCCCCCTGTTCGCGGGGAACACTGAAGCTTTCTTT. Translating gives CASSPPLFAGNTEAFF.

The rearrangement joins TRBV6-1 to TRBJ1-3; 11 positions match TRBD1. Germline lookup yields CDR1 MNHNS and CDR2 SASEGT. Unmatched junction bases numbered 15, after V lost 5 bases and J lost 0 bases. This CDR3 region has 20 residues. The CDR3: CASSPYTSRDRGSSGNTIYF. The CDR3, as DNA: TGTGCCAGCAGTCCTTACACGTCCCGGGACAGGGGGAGCTCTGGAAACACCATATATTTT.

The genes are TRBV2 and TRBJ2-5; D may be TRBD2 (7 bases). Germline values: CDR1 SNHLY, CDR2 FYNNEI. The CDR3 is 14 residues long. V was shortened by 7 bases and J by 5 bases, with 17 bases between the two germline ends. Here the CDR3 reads CASNGWEGGETQYF. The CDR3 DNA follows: TGTGCCAGCAACGGGTGGGAGGGGGGGGAGACCCAGTACTTC.

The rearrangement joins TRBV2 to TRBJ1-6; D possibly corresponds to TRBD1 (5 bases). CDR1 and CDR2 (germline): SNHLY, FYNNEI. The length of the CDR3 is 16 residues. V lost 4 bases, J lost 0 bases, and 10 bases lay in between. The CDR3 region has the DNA TGTGCCAGCAGTGTGTCAGGGAGCTCCTATAATTCACCCCTCCACTTT. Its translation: CASSVSGSSYNSPLHF.

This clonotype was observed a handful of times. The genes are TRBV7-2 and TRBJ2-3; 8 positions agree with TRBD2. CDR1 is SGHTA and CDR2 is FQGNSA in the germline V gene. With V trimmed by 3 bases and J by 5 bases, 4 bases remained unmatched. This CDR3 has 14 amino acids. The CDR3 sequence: CASSFSSGQDTQYF. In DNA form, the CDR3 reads TGTGCCAGCAGCTTCTCTAGCGGGCAAGATACGCAGTATTTT.

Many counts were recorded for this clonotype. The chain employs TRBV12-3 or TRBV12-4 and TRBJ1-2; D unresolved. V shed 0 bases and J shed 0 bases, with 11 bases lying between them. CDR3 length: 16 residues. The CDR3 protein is CASSLASWRTNYGYTF. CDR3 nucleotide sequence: TGTGCCAGCAGTTTAGCGTCTTGGCGGACTAACTATGGCTACACCTTC.

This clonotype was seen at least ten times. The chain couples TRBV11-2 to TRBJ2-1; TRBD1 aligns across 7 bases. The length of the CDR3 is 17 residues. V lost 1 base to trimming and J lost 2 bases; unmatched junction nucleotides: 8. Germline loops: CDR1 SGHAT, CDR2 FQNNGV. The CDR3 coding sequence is TGTGCCAGCAGCTTAGTCACAGGGGTTAGGGCCTACAATGAGCAGTTCTTC. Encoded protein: CASSLVTGVRAYNEQFF. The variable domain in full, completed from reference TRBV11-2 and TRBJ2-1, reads EAGVAQSPRYKIIEKRQSVAFWCNPISGHATLYWYQQILGQGPKLLIQFQNNGVVDDSQLPKDRFSAERLKGVDSTLKIQPAKLEDSAVYLCASSLVTGVRAYNEQFFGPGTRLTVL.

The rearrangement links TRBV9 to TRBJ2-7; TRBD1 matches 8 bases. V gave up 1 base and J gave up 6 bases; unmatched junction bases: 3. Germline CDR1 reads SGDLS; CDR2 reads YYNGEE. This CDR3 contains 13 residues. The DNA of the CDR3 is TGTGCCAGCAGCGTATCTCAGGGGGCCGAGCAGTACTTC. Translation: CASSVSQGAEQYF.

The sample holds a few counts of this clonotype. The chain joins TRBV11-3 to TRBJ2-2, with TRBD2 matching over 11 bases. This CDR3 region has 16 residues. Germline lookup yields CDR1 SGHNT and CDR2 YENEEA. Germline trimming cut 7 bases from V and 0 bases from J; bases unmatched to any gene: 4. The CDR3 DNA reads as TGTGCCAGCACGGTAGCGGGAGGGCCGAACACCGGGGAGCTGTTTTTT. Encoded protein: CASTVAGGPNTGELFF.

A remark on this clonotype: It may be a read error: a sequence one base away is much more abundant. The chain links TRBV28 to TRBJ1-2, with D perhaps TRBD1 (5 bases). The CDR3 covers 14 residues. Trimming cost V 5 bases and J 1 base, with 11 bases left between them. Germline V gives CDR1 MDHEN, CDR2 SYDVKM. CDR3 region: CASSTPGLNYGYTF. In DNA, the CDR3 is TGTGCCAGCAGTACTCCGGGGCTTAACTATGGCTACACCTTC.

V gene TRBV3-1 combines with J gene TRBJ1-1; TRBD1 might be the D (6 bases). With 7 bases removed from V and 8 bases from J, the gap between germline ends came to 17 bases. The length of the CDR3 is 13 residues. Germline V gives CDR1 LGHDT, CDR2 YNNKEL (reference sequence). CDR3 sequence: CASTKGGATEAFF. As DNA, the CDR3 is TGTGCCAGCACTAAAGGGGGGGCTACCGAAGCTTTCTTT.

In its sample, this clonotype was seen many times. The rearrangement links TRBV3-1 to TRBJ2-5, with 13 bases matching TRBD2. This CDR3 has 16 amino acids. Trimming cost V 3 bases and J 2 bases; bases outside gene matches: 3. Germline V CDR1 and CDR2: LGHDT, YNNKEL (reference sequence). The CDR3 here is CASSQALAGGQETQYF. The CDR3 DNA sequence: TGTGCCAGCAGCCAGGCACTAGCGGGAGGGCAAGAGACCCAGTACTTC.

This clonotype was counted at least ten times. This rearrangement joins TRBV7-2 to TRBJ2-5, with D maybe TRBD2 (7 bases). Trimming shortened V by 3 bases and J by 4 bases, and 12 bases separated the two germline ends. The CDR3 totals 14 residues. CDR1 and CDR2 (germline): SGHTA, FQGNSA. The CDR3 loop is CASSFARGLETQYF. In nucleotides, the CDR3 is TGTGCCAGCAGCTTTGCGCGGGGGCTAGAGACCCAGTACTTC.

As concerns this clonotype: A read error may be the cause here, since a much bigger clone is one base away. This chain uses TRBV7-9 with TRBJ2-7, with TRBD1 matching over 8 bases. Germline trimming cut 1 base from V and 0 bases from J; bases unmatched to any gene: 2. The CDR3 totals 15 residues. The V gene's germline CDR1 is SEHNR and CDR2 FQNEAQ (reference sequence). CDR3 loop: CASSLVTGVSYEQYF. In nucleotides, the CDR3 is TGTGCCAGCAGCTTAGTGACAGGGGTCTCCTACGAGCAGTACTTC. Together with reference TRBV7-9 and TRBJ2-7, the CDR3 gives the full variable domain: DTGVSQNPRHKITKRGQNVTFRCDPISEHNRLYWYRQTLGQGPEFLTYFQNEAQLEKSRLLSDRFSAERPKGSFSTLEIQRTEQGDSAMYLCASSLVTGVSYEQYFGPGTRLTVT.

DNA of the CDR3: TGCAGTGCTAGAGATGACAGCGAAGCTTTCTTT. This codes for CSARDDSEAFF. The J gene is TRBJ1-1, the V gene TRBV20-1, with D possibly TRBD1 on 5 matching bases. The CDR3 sequence is 11 residues long. The germline gives CDR1 DFQATT, CDR2 SNEGSKA (reference sequence). The V end lost 0 bases, the J end lost 8 bases, and 7 bases lay between the germline ends.

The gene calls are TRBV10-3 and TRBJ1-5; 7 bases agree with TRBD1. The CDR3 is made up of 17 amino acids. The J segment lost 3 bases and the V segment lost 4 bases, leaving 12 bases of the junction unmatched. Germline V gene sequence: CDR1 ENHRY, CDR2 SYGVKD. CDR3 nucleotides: TGTGCCATCAGTGCCGTTGGACAGGCCGGGGACAATCAGCCCCAGCATTTT. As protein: CAISAVGQAGDNQPQHF.

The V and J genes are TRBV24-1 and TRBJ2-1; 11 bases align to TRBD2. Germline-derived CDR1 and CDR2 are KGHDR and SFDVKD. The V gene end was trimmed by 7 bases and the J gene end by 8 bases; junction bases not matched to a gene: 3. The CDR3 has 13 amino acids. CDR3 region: CATRVSGRDEQFF. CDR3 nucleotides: TGTGCCACCAGAGTTAGCGGGAGGGATGAGCAGTTCTTC.

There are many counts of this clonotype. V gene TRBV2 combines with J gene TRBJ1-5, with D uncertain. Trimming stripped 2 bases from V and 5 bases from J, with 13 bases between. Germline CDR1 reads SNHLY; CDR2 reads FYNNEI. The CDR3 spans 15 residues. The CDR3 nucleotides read TGTGCCAGCAGTGAATCCCGAAACCTGTATCAGCCCCAGCATTTT. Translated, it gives CASSESRNLYQPQHF.

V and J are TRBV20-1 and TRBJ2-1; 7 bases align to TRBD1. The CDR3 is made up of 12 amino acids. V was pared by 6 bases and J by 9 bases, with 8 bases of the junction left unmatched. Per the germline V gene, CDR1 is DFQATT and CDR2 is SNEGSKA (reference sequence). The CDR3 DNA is TGCAGTGCGTCCGACAGGGTCTGTGAGCAGTTCTTC. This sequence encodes CSASDRVCEQFF.

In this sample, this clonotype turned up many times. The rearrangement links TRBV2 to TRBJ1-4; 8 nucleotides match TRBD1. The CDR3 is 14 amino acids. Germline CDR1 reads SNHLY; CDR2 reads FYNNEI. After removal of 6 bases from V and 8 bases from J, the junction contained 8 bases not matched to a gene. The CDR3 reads CASSPGQVNEKLFF. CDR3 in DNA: TGTGCCAGCAGCCCGGGACAGGTTAACGAAAAACTGTTTTTT.

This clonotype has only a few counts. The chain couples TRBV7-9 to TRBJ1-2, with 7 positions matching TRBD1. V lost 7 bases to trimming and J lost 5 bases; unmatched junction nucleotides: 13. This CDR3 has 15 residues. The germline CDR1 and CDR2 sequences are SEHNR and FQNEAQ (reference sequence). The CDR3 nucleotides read TGTGCCAGCATCCCCCCCACAGGGGTTCTTTATGGCTACACCTTC. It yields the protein CASIPPTGVLYGYTF.